This T cell receptor beta chain was profiled in a study of shared clonotypes between healthy human individuals. Study background: Serving as donors were a couple of women and three men, whose ages spanned 18 to 49. Study-wide findings and caveats: Lower generation probabilities were found for non-shared clonotypes than for those shared by all four donors. An expected dependence of interdonor clonotype sharing on sequencing depth was noted.

About this clone: Its specificity is unknown.

Profiled with immunoSEQ multiplex PCR; TCRdb holds only in-frame clones, not every one. The top ten hold under 2% of the sample, which has approximately 2,200,000 clones, roughly 91% seen once. Terminally differentiated effector memory CD45RA+ cells were left out of the naive CD8 fraction, which was CD45RO-negative and positively selected for CCR7. This CDR3 spans 16 amino acids. With 1 base removed from V and 0 bases from J, the gap between germline ends came to 11 bases. Per the germline V gene, CDR1 is MNHEY and CDR2 is SVGAGI. Specimen: naive CD8+ T cells from PBMCs. The receptor was isolated from a man younger than 35 in good health. Some clones in this sample may be carry-over from other donors' samples. The rearrangement links TRBV6-5 to TRBJ2-3; no clear D gene. CDR3 amino acids: CASSYLGSTSTDTQYF. In DNA, the CDR3 is TGTGCCAGCAGTTACTTGGGTAGCACTAGCACAGATACGCAGTATTTT.